The 5 T cell receptor beta chains below all came from one sample that was sequenced in a study of T cell responses to AZD1222 COVID-19 vaccine. Produced via immunoSEQ multiplex PCR; TCRdb's table is partial and in-frame only. There are around 150,000 clones in the sample; 94% occur only once, and 5.1% lies in the top ten. This specimen was peripheral blood, taken 28 days after the second AZD1222 dose. Receptor source: an adult who received the AZD1222 COVID-19 vaccine.

The chain combines TRBV19 with TRBJ1-1; TRBD1 aligns across 7 bases. Germline V gives CDR1 LNHDA, CDR2 SQIVND (reference sequence). J gave up 1 base and V 3 bases, and 5 bases lay outside the gene matches. This CDR3 spans 15 amino acids. CDR3 DNA sequence: TGTGCCAGTAGTATTTCTAGGACAGGGAACACTGAAGCTTTCTTT. Translation: CASSISRTGNTEAFF.

The chain recombines TRBV6-5 with TRBJ1-2, with 9 bases aligning to TRBD1. Per germline, CDR1 MNHEY and CDR2 SVGAGI. V trimming: 6 bases; J trimming: 4 bases; junction bases outside the gene matches: 6. The length of the CDR3 is 14 residues. Written as DNA, the CDR3 is TGTGCCAGCAGGACAGGGGGAGATCCCTATGGCTACACCTTC. This codes for CASRTGGDPYGYTF.

This clone was seen a single time. The chain recombines TRBV19 with TRBJ1-4; D remains unclear. The CDR3 consists of 14 residues. Germline lookup yields CDR1 LNHDA and CDR2 SQIVND (reference sequence). V gave up 7 bases and J gave up 4 bases, with 13 bases separating them. The CDR3 region has the DNA TGTGCCAGTACAGGTGGTTCAGTTAATGAAAAACTGTTTTTT. Translated, it gives CASTGGSVNEKLFF.

This chain's CDR3 is CASSLEGFGGNTIYF. The CDR3 nucleotides read TGCGCCAGCAGCTTGGAAGGGTTCGGAGGAAACACCATATATTTT. This chain uses TRBV5-1 with TRBJ1-3; D not resolved. Germline V gene data show CDR1 as SGHRS and CDR2 as YFSETQ. V was clipped by 0 bases and J by 4 bases, with 11 bases between them. The CDR3 has 15 amino acids.

This clone was counted once. The rearrangement links TRBV24-1 to TRBJ1-2; TRBD1 aligns across 8 bases. The CDR3 length is 16 residues. CDR1 is KGHDR and CDR2 is SFDVKD in the germline V gene. V lost 2 bases, J lost 5 bases, and 9 bases stayed unmatched. CDR3 sequence (DNA): TGTGCCACCAGTGATTCCGGGACAGGCCGATCTTATGGCTACACCTTC. Residues: CATSDSGTGRSYGYTF.